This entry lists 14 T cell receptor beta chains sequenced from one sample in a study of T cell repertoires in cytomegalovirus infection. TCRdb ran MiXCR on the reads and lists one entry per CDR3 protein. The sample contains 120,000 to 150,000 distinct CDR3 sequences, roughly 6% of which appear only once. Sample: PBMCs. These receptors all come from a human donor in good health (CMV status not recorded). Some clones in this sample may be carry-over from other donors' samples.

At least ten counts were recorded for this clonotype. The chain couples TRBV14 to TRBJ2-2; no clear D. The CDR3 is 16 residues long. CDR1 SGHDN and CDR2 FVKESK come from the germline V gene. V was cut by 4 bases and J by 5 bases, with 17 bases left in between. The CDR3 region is CASSLFVPPSTGELFF. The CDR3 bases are TGTGCCAGCAGCCTTTTCGTCCCTCCCAGTACCGGGGAGCTGTTTTTT. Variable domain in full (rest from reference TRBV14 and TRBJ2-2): EAGVTQFPSHSVIEKGQTVTLRCDPISGHDNLYWYRRVMGKEIKFLLHFVKESKQDESGMPNNRFLAERTGGTYSTLKVQPAELEDSGVYFCASSLFVPPSTGELFFGEGSRLTVL.

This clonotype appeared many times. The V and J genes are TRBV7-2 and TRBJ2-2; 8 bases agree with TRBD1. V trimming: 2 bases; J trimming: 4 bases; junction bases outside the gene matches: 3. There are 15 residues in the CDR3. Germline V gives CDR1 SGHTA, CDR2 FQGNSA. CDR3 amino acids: CASSLRTGPTGELFF. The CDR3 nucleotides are TGTGCCAGCAGCTTAAGGACAGGGCCCACCGGGGAGCTGTTTTTT.

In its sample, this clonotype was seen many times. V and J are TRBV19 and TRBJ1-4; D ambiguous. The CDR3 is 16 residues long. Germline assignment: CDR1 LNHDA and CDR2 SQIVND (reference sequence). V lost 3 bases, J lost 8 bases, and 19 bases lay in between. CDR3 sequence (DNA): TGTGCCAGTAGTATCCCGGGCGGGCGAGCCGGAGAAAAACTGTTTTTT. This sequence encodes CASSIPGGRAGEKLFF.

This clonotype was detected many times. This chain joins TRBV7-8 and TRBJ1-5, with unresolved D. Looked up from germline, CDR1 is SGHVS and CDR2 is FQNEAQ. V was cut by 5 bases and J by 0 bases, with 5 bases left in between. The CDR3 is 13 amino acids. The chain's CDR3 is CASSPISNQPQHF. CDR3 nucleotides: TGTGCCAGCAGCCCTATTAGCAATCAGCCCCAGCATTTT.

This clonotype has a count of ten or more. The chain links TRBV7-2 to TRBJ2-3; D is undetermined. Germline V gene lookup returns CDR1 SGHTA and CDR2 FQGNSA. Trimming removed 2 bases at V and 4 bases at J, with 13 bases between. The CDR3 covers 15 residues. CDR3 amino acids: CASSLRARSADTQYF. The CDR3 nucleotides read TGTGCCAGCAGCTTAAGGGCCCGGTCCGCAGATACGCAGTATTTT.

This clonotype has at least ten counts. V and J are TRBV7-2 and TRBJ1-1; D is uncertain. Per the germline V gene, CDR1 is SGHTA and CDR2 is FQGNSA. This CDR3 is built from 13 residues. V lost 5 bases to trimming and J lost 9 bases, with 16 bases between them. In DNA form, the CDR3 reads TGTGCCAGCAGCCGTCCCGTTAGAGGGCAAGCTTTCTTT. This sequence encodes CASSRPVRGQAFF.

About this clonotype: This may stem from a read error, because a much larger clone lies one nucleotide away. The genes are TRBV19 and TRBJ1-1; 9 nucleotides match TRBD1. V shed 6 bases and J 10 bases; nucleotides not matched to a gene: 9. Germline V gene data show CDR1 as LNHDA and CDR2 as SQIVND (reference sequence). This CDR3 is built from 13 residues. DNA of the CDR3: TGTGCCAGTAGCGGACAGGGGACAGGAAGAGCTTTCTTT. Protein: CASSGQGTGRAFF.

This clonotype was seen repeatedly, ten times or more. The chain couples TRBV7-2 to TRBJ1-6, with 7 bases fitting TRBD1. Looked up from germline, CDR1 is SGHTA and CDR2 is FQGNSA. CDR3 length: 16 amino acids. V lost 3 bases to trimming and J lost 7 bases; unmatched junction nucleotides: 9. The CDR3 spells CASSFSYRGGNSPLHF. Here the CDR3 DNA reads TGTGCCAGCAGCTTTTCTTACAGGGGCGGAAATTCACCCCTCCACTTT.

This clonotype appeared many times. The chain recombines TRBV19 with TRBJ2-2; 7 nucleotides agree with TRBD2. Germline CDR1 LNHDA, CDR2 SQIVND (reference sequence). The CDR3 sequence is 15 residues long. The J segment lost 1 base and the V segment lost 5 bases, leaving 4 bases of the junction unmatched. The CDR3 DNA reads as TGTGCCAGTAGTTCACCGGGAGGGAACACCGGGGAGCTGTTTTTT. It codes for CASSSPGGNTGELFF.

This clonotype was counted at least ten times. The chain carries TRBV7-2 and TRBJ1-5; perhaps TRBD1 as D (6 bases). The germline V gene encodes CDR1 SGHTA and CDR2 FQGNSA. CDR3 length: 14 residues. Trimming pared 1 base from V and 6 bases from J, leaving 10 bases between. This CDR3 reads CASSLENRVQPQHF. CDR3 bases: TGTGCCAGCAGCTTAGAGAACAGGGTTCAGCCCCAGCATTTT.

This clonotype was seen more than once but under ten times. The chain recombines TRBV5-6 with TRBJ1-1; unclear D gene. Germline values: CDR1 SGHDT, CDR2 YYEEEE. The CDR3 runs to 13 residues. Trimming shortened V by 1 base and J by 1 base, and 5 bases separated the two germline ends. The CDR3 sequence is CASSLWRNTEAFF. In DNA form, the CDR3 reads TGTGCCAGCAGCTTGTGGAGGAACACTGAAGCTTTCTTT.

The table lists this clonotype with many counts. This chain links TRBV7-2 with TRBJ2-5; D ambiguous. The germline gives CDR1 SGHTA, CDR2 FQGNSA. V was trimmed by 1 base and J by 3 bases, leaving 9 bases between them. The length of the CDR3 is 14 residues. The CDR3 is CASSLDVGKETQYF. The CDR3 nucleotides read TGTGCCAGCAGCTTAGACGTGGGAAAAGAGACCCAGTACTTC.

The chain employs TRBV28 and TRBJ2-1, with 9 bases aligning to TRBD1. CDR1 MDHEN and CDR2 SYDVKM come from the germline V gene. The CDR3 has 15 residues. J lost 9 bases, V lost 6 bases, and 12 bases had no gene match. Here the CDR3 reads CASSSRDRVFTEQFF. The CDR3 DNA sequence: TGTGCCAGCAGCTCCCGGGACAGGGTTTTTACTGAGCAGTTCTTC.

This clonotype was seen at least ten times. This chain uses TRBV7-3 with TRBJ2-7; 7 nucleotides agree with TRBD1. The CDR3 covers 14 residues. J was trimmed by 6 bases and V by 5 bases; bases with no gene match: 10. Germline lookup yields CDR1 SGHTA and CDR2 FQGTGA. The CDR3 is CASSATGVLSEQYF. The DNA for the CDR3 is TGTGCCAGCAGCGCCACAGGGGTGCTCTCCGAGCAGTACTTC.